Sequencing of this T cell receptor (beta chain) was carried out in a study of shared clonotypes between healthy human individuals. Unsorted samples used roughly 99 million PBMCs for genomic DNA. In germline, CDR1 is MNHEY, CDR2 SVGAGI. Trimming stripped 5 bases from V and 8 bases from J, with 7 bases between. The CDR3 has 12 amino acids. The data were produced by immunoSEQ multiplex PCR, yet TCRdb's version contains in-frame clones alone and is incomplete. Counted here are about 480,000 clones, 60% to 80% occurring once; the ten biggest clones make up about 12%. Material for sequencing was PBMCs. The receptor's source is a middle-aged woman in good health. Some clones in this sample may be carry-over from other donors' samples. The gene calls are TRBV6-5 and TRBJ1-6; D remains ambiguous. The CDR3 protein is CASSDTYSPLHF. In DNA form, the CDR3 reads TGTGCCAGCAGTGATACTTATTCACCCCTCCACTTT.